The source of this T cell receptor beta chain is a study of T cell clones after liver transplantation. Study at large: As an antigen-independent comparator, third-party-reactive TCRbeta sequences came from pre-transplant mixed lymphocyte reactions.

The repertoire was sequenced with immunoSEQ multiplex PCR; TCRdb's copy has only in-frame clones and lacks some. This table holds 50,000 to 60,000 clones, about 73% found once. V was clipped by 1 base and J by 9 bases, with 15 bases between them. Per the germline V gene, CDR1 is SEHNR and CDR2 is FQNEAQ (reference sequence). The CDR3 runs to 14 residues. This sequence originates from a human patient who received a liver transplant. Some of these T cells may belong to the graft donor. This sequence joins TRBV7-9 and TRBJ1-1; possible D gene TRBD1, 5 bases. The sequencing used CD4+ T cells from blood, collected at the approximately 15-month timepoint. CDR3 sequence reads: CASSLEGSGAQAFF. The CDR3 bases are TGTGCCAGCAGCTTAGAGGGGTCAGGTGCACAAGCTTTCTTT.